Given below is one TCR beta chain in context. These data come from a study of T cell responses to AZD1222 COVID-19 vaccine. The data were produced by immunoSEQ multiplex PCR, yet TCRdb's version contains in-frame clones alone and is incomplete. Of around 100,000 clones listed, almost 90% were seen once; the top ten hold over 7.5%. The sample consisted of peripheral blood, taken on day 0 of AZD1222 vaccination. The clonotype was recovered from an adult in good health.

CDR3 amino acids: CASTQRGGNQPQHF. CDR3 in DNA: TGTGCCAGCACCCAACGCGGGGGCAATCAGCCCCAGCATTTT. This sequence joins TRBV11-2 and TRBJ1-5, with D uncertain. The CDR3 is 14 amino acids. The V and J ends lost 7 bases and 2 bases respectively, with 12 bases between them. CDR1 SGHAT and CDR2 FQNNGV come from the germline V gene.